What follows are 23 T cell receptor beta chains derived from one specimen sequenced in a study of early T cells in non-severe SARS-CoV-2 infection. TCRdb fed the 5' RACE reads into MiXCR, producing one record per CDR3 protein. The top ten clones hold 3.5% to 4% of a sample with about 69,000 distinct CDR3 sequences, around 4.2% of them seen once. The sequenced sample was whole blood, obtained at baseline. These TCRs come from an adult who was a healthcare worker with PCR-confirmed SARS-CoV-2 infection or an uninfected control (not recorded which). The donor label of this sample is uncertain.

This clonotype was seen many times. This chain joins TRBV7-2 and TRBJ1-2, with TRBD1 matching 7 bases. This CDR3 region has 16 residues. After removal of 2 bases from V and 5 bases from J, the junction contained 11 bases not matched to a gene. Germline V gene sequence: CDR1 SGHTA, CDR2 FQGNSA. The CDR3 is CASSLTTTAGGYGYTF. The CDR3 bases are TGTGCCAGCAGCTTAACTACGACCGCAGGGGGTTATGGCTACACCTTC. Combining the CDR3 with reference TRBV7-2 and TRBJ1-2 gives the whole variable domain GAGVSQSPSNKVTEKGKDVELRCDPISGHTALYWYRQSLGQGLEFLIYFQGNSAPDKSGLPSDRFSAERTGGSVSTLTIQRTQQEDSAVYLCASSLTTTAGGYGYTFGSGTRLTVV.

This clonotype came up many times. Compared with germline, one end of the junction differs, possibly owing to a read error. This rearrangement joins TRBV7-7 to TRBJ2-7; possible D gene TRBD1, 6 bases. Per the germline V gene, CDR1 is SSHAT and CDR2 is FNYEAQ (reference sequence). The CDR3 is made up of 13 amino acids. The CDR3 region is CASSRQVRGEQYF. CDR3 sequence (DNA): TGTGCTAGCAGCCGACAGGTTCGGGGAGAGCAGTACTTC.

This clonotype was found many times. The chain recombines TRBV28 with TRBJ2-7; TRBD2 agrees at 8 bases. Trimming at V came to 2 bases and at J to 1 base, leaving 1 base not matched to a gene. Germline CDR1 and CDR2: MDHEN and SYDVKM. This CDR3 region has 14 residues. CDR3 sequence: CASSLTSGSYEQYF. CDR3 DNA: TGTGCCAGCAGTTTAACTAGCGGTTCCTACGAGCAGTACTTC.

On this clonotype: One end of the junction varies from germline; a read error may be responsible. The genes are TRBV7-7 and TRBJ2-2, with D unclear. This CDR3 spans 16 amino acids. Germline CDR1 reads SSHAT; CDR2 reads FNYEAQ (reference sequence). CDR3 sequence (DNA): TGTGCTAGCAGCTTATCCGCGATAGGGTACACCGGGGAGCTGTTTTTT. Translating it yields CASSLSAIGYTGELFF.

J is TRBJ1-6 and V is TRBV6-2 or TRBV6-3; the D gene is possibly TRBD1 (6 bases). The CDR3 spans 17 residues. V was shortened by 0 bases and J by 11 bases, with 20 bases between the two germline ends. The V gene's germline CDR1 is MNHEY and CDR2 SVGEGT. The CDR3 DNA sequence: TGTGCCAGCAGTTACTCCACCCGGACGGGGGCCGGGGCACCCCTCCACTTT. This translates into CASSYSTRTGAGAPLHF.

This clonotype has at least ten counts. The chain couples TRBV10-3 to TRBJ2-7, with 7 bases identical to TRBD2. The CDR3 length is 14 residues. V shed 8 bases, J shed 4 bases, and the junction held 11 bases outside the gene matches. Germline CDR1 ENHRY, CDR2 SYGVKD. The CDR3 DNA is TGTGCCATCGGGGTCCAGCGGGGCTTTTACGAGCAGTACTTC. Its translation: CAIGVQRGFYEQYF.

This chain joins TRBV11-2 and TRBJ1-2, with unresolved D. CDR1 SGHAT and CDR2 FQNNGV come from the germline V gene. The V end lost 1 base, the J end lost 7 bases, and 4 bases lay between the germline ends. The CDR3 has 11 residues. This CDR3 is CASSLGSGYTF. The CDR3 DNA reads TGTGCCAGCAGCTTAGGCTCTGGCTACACCTTC.

This clonotype was detected many times. The chain employs TRBV28 and TRBJ1-4, with D uncertain. Per germline, CDR1 MDHEN and CDR2 SYDVKM. The CDR3 is 14 amino acids. V was cut by 5 bases and J by 8 bases, with 15 bases left in between. This CDR3 reads CASSPRVIGEKLFF. CDR3 sequence (DNA): TGTGCCAGCAGTCCGAGGGTGATTGGGGAAAAACTGTTTTTT.

This clonotype was seen only a few times. This chain joins TRBV4-2 and TRBJ2-1, with TRBD2 identical over 12 bases. The V segment lost 2 bases and the J segment 10 bases; nucleotides outside the gene matches: 6. CDR3 size: 15 residues. The germline gives CDR1 LGHNA, CDR2 YNFKEQ. CDR3 sequence reads: CASSQRTSGVGEQFF. DNA for the CDR3: TGTGCCAGCAGCCAACGGACTAGCGGGGTCGGGGAGCAGTTCTTC.

The chain links TRBV4-1 to TRBJ2-5, with no clear D. The germline V gene has CDR1 MGHRA and CDR2 YSYEKL. V was shortened by 1 base and J by 2 bases, with 14 bases between the two germline ends. This CDR3 has 16 amino acids. Here the CDR3 DNA reads TGCGCCAGCAGCCAAGGCCATCCGGGTACACAAGAGACCCAGTACTTC. It is translated as CASSQGHPGTQETQYF.

This clonotype was seen at least ten times. This CDR3 is CSVLAGGPLETQYF. The CDR3 bases are TGCAGCGTACTAGCGGGGGGGCCTTTAGAGACCCAGTACTTC. The chain has TRBV29-1 and TRBJ2-5; TRBD2 aligns across 13 bases. Trimming took 6 bases from V and 4 from J; bases not matched to a gene: 5. CDR1 and CDR2 (germline): SQVTM, ANQGSEA. The CDR3 length is 14 residues.

This rearrangement joins TRBV6-6 to TRBJ1-5; 7 nucleotides line up with TRBD1. From germline, CDR1 is MNHNY and CDR2 SVGAGI (reference sequence). This CDR3 contains 15 residues. With 6 bases clipped from V and 0 bases from J, the junction kept 5 bases outside the gene matches. The CDR3 sequence: CASRPGTDSNQPQHF. The CDR3 DNA follows: TGTGCCAGCAGGCCCGGGACAGATAGCAATCAGCCCCAGCATTTT.

A few counts support this clonotype. V and J are TRBV18 and TRBJ1-3, with 8 bases that match TRBD1. Germline lookup yields CDR1 KGHSH and CDR2 LQKENI. The CDR3 consists of 15 residues. V trimming: 4 bases; J trimming: 0 bases; junction bases outside the gene matches: 2. The CDR3 sequence: CASSLGTGSGNTIYF. Written as DNA, the CDR3 is TGTGCCAGCTCACTCGGGACAGGCTCTGGAAACACCATATATTTT.

This chain uses TRBV2 with TRBJ2-5; D may be TRBD2 (5 bases). The germline V gene encodes CDR1 SNHLY and CDR2 FYNNEI. The CDR3 has 13 residues. Trimming removed 8 bases at V and 5 bases at J, with 15 bases between. CDR3 DNA: TGTGCCAGCCGCACTATGAGGGCGGAGACCCAGTACTTC. Protein sequence: CASRTMRAETQYF.

This clonotype was detected ten times or more. The J gene is TRBJ2-6, the V gene TRBV7-2; TRBD1 aligns across 8 bases. Germline V gives CDR1 SGHTA, CDR2 FQGNSA. CDR3 length: 16 amino acids. V was pared by 2 bases and J by 3 bases, with 3 bases of the junction left unmatched. The CDR3 here is CASSLQGAYGANVLTF. In nucleotides, the CDR3 is TGTGCCAGCAGCTTACAGGGGGCATATGGGGCCAACGTCCTGACTTTC.

This clonotype occurred many times. This chain links TRBV10-1 with TRBJ1-1, with D uncertain. The V end lost 0 bases, the J end lost 5 bases, and 10 bases lay between the germline ends. The CDR3 has 14 amino acids. Germline assignment: CDR1 WNHNN and CDR2 SYGVQD (reference sequence). The CDR3 sequence: CASSESTFGTEAFF. The CDR3 bases are TGCGCCAGCAGTGAGTCGACCTTTGGGACTGAAGCTTTCTTT.

This clonotype has at least ten counts. V usage is TRBV20-1 and J usage is TRBJ1-1, with 9 nucleotides matching TRBD1. This CDR3 spans 15 amino acids. With 1 base clipped from V and 1 base from J, the junction kept 4 bases outside the gene matches. CDR1 is DFQATT, CDR2 SNEGSKA, per germline (reference sequence). The CDR3 loop reads CSARGDRDSNTEAFF. For the CDR3, the DNA is TGCAGTGCTAGAGGGGACAGGGATTCGAACACTGAAGCTTTCTTT.

This clonotype was found many times. The chain uses TRBV9 and TRBJ2-5; 9 bases line up with TRBD2. The trim removed 7 bases at V and 5 bases at J, leaving 15 bases unmatched. In germline, CDR1 is SGDLS, CDR2 YYNGEE. The CDR3 runs 16 residues. The CDR3 DNA reads as TGTGCCAGCGGAGCGGGGGGCACATTTTCTGGGGAGACCCAGTACTTC. Amino acids: CASGAGGTFSGETQYF.

There are many counts of this clonotype. The V and J genes are TRBV29-1 and TRBJ1-5; 10 bases are shared with TRBD1. The CDR3 spans 15 residues. After removal of 4 bases from V and 5 bases from J, the junction contained 8 bases not matched to a gene. Germline V gene data show CDR1 as SQVTM and CDR2 as ANQGSEA. The CDR3 DNA is TGCAGCGTTGGAGACAGGGGGCCGGGGCATCAGCCCCAGCATTTT. As protein: CSVGDRGPGHQPQHF.

This clonotype has more than one count but fewer than ten. V gene TRBV6-2 or TRBV6-3 combines with J gene TRBJ2-5; tentative D call: TRBD2 (5 bases). The germline V gene has CDR1 MNHEY and CDR2 SVGEGT. The CDR3 runs to 13 residues. V was pared by 6 bases and J by 7 bases, with 15 bases between. The CDR3 sequence is CASSQRTLGTQYF. In DNA, the CDR3 is TGTGCCAGCAGCCAAAGGACTTTGGGGACCCAGTACTTC.

This chain joins TRBV10-3 and TRBJ1-5; TRBD1 matches 9 bases. J was trimmed by 5 bases and V by 0 bases; bases with no gene match: 5. The CDR3 runs 16 residues. The germline V gene has CDR1 ENHRY and CDR2 SYGVKD. CDR3 amino acids: CAISESGTGGYQPQHF. The CDR3 region has the DNA TGTGCCATCAGTGAGTCTGGTACAGGGGGCTATCAGCCCCAGCATTTT.

This clonotype showed up just a few times. The chain combines TRBV4-1 with TRBJ2-1, with unresolved D. In germline, CDR1 is MGHRA, CDR2 YSYEKL. V gave up 0 bases and J gave up 6 bases, with 15 bases separating them. CDR3 length: 16 amino acids. CDR3 sequence: CASSQELRPVGNEQFF. The CDR3 region has the DNA TGCGCCAGCAGCCAAGAGCTGCGTCCGGTAGGCAATGAGCAGTTCTTC.

The V call is TRBV4-3, the J call TRBJ1-2; 8 bases agree with TRBD1. This CDR3 has 17 amino acids. The V segment lost 0 bases and the J segment 4 bases; nucleotides outside the gene matches: 10. Germline V gene data show CDR1 as LGHNA and CDR2 as YSLEER. CDR3 sequence (DNA): TGCGCCAGCAGCCAAGAGCTGCGACAGGGGCCTATCTATGGCTACACCTTC. This codes for CASSQELRQGPIYGYTF.